Presented here are 29 T cell receptor beta chains from one specimen sequenced in a study of T cells in Graves' hyperthyroidism and ophthalmopathy. From RNA transcripts, TCR beta CDR3 regions were amplified. The HTBI primer set drove a first-round RT-PCR of the TCR CDR3. Each CDR3 protein is one row after TCRdb ran MiXCR on the multiplex PCR reads. The table has about 290,000 distinct CDR3 sequences, approximately 15% seen once. The sequenced sample consisted of blood. These receptors all stem from a middle-aged woman with Graves' hyperthyroidism.

This clonotype was seen repeatedly, ten times or more. The chain recombines TRBV5-1 with TRBJ1-1; 7 bases are a match to TRBD1. The CDR3 extends over 13 amino acids. Germline V gene sequence: CDR1 SGHRS, CDR2 YFSETQ. Losses at the gene ends were 2 bases for V and 6 bases for J; bases not matched to a gene: 4. The CDR3 loop reads CASSLQGTAEAFF. CDR3 in DNA: TGCGCCAGCAGCTTACAGGGGACGGCTGAAGCTTTCTTT.

This clonotype was seen at least ten times. The J gene is TRBJ2-5, the V gene TRBV20-1, with D perhaps matching TRBD1 (6 bases). CDR1 is DFQATT and CDR2 is SNEGSKA in the germline V gene (reference sequence). The CDR3 runs to 14 residues. The ends were cut back, 0 bases at V and 5 bases at J, with 13 bases in the middle. The CDR3: CSAREIGGPETQYF. For the CDR3, the DNA is TGCAGTGCTAGAGAAATAGGGGGTCCCGAGACCCAGTACTTC.

The chain recombines TRBV4-2 with TRBJ2-1, with 10 nucleotides matching TRBD2. The J segment lost 8 bases and the V segment lost 1 base, leaving 8 bases of the junction unmatched. In germline, CDR1 is LGHNA, CDR2 YNFKEQ. The CDR3 sequence is 16 residues long. As DNA, the CDR3 is TGTGCCAGCAGCCAAGTGGCTAGCGGGAGTCTCGATGAGCAGTTCTTC. Translated: CASSQVASGSLDEQFF.

Details on this clonotype: A much larger clone sits a single nucleotide away, making a read error possible. The chain is built from TRBV12-3 or TRBV12-4 and TRBJ1-2; 10 nucleotides align to TRBD1. Unmatched junction bases numbered 21, after V lost 6 bases and J lost 8 bases. The CDR3 spans 18 residues. The CDR3 here is CASSRRTGGKVDLRGYTF. In DNA, the CDR3 is TGTGCCAGCAGCCGACGGACAGGGGGTAAAGTGGACCTACGGGGCTACACCTTC.

This clonotype was seen more than once but under ten times. The chain couples TRBV2 to TRBJ1-1; possible D gene TRBD1, 6 bases. Trimming took 6 bases from V and 1 from J, leaving 12 bases between them. Germline CDR1 reads SNHLY; CDR2 reads FYNNEI. CDR3 length equals 14 residues. CDR3 coding DNA: TGTGCCAGCAGAAAGACGACAGGGAACACTGAAGCTTTCTTT. It yields the protein CASRKTTGNTEAFF.

Ten or more counts support this clonotype. The chain couples TRBV2 to TRBJ2-1; 13 bases are shared with TRBD2. The germline gives CDR1 SNHLY, CDR2 FYNNEI. The CDR3 extends over 15 amino acids. Trimming removed 6 bases from V and 9 bases from J; junction bases left unmatched: 8. The CDR3 region is CASSPGLAGSGEQFF. DNA for the CDR3: TGTGCCAGCAGCCCGGGACTAGCGGGATCCGGTGAGCAGTTCTTC.

This rearrangement joins TRBV19 to TRBJ1-1; the D gene is possibly TRBD1 (5 bases). The CDR3 is 14 amino acids. The germline gives CDR1 LNHDA, CDR2 SQIVND (reference sequence). Trimming shortened V by 5 bases and J by 4 bases, and 14 bases separated the two germline ends. The CDR3 is CASSWRGGGTEAFF. As DNA, the CDR3 is TGTGCCAGTAGTTGGCGGGGCGGTGGCACTGAAGCTTTCTTT.

The J gene is TRBJ2-5, the V gene TRBV10-2, with 9 bases matching TRBD2. This CDR3 spans 16 amino acids. The germline gives CDR1 WSHSY, CDR2 SAAADI. J was trimmed by 4 bases and V by 1 base; bases with no gene match: 7. CDR3 in amino acids: CASSEWLAGDVETQYF. CDR3 nucleotide sequence: TGCGCCAGCAGTGAGTGGTTAGCGGGAGACGTAGAGACCCAGTACTTC.

This clonotype has more than one count but fewer than ten. V is TRBV7-2 and J is TRBJ2-1; D possibly uses TRBD1 or TRBD2 (5 bases each). The CDR3 is made up of 16 amino acids. With 1 base removed from V and 0 bases from J, the gap between germline ends came to 10 bases. CDR1 and CDR2 (germline): SGHTA, FQGNSA. The CDR3 DNA reads TGTGCCAGCAGCTTAGGGGGACCTAGCTCCTACAATGAGCAGTTCTTC. Its translation is CASSLGGPSSYNEQFF.

This clonotype was counted between two and nine times. This sequence joins TRBV7-9 and TRBJ1-3; no clear D. Germline assignment: CDR1 SEHNR and CDR2 FQNEAQ (reference sequence). The CDR3 has 15 amino acids. Trimming removed 6 bases at V and 2 bases at J, with 14 bases between. CDR3: CASRSGSRAGNTIYF. The CDR3 coding sequence is TGTGCCAGCAGGTCGGGAAGTCGGGCTGGAAACACCATATATTTT. Drawing the rest from reference TRBV7-9 and TRBJ1-3, the complete variable domain is DTGVSQNPRHKITKRGQNVTFRCDPISEHNRLYWYRQTLGQGPEFLTYFQNEAQLEKSRLLSDRFSAERPKGSFSTLEIQRTEQGDSAMYLCASRSGSRAGNTIYFGEGSWLTVV.

The CDR3 spells CASSQDPGQGHREQYF. The CDR3, as DNA: TGTGCCAGCAGCCAAGATCCGGGACAGGGGCATCGGGAGCAGTACTTC. This rearrangement joins TRBV4-2 to TRBJ2-7; 10 bases match TRBD1. Trimming at V came to 0 bases and at J to 7 bases, leaving 9 bases not matched to a gene. Germline loops: CDR1 LGHNA, CDR2 YNFKEQ. This CDR3 contains 16 residues.

This clonotype was counted at least ten times. The gene calls are TRBV5-5 and TRBJ2-1; no clear D gene. This CDR3 is 14 amino acids long. Per the germline V gene, CDR1 is SGHKS and CDR2 is YYEKEE (reference sequence). V was pared by 1 base and J by 6 bases, with 11 bases between. The CDR3 nucleotides are TGTGCCAGCAGCTTGATAAAGGGCCGCAATGAGCAGTTCTTC. This sequence encodes CASSLIKGRNEQFF.

There are many counts of this clonotype. The chain carries TRBV7-9 and TRBJ1-1; D is perhaps TRBD1 (5 bases). Trimming stripped 3 bases from V and 1 base from J, with 12 bases between. CDR1 and CDR2 from the germline V gene are SEHNR and FQNEAQ (reference sequence). The CDR3 is made up of 15 amino acids. CDR3 in DNA: TGTGCCAGCAGCTTGGCCGGGACGGAGAACACTGAAGCTTTCTTT. Protein: CASSLAGTENTEAFF.

This chain uses TRBV7-9 with TRBJ2-2, with 7 bases fitting TRBD1. After removal of 5 bases from V and 6 bases from J, the junction contained 6 bases not matched to a gene. Germline V CDR1 and CDR2: SEHNR, FQNEAQ (reference sequence). This CDR3 has 14 amino acids. CDR3 nucleotides: TGTGCCAGCAGCAGACAGGGCAGCGCCGGGGAGCTGTTTTTT. Translated: CASSRQGSAGELFF.

This clonotype was observed at least ten times. The V call is TRBV5-1, the J call TRBJ2-1; D gene ambiguous. CDR3 size: 12 residues. V was clipped by 2 bases and J by 10 bases, with 10 bases between them. Germline V gives CDR1 SGHRS, CDR2 YFSETQ. Written as DNA, the CDR3 is TGCGCCAGCAGCTTTTCGACAAGCGAGCAGTTCTTC. Residues: CASSFSTSEQFF.

This clonotype has a count of ten or more. The rearrangement uses TRBV28 and TRBJ1-2; D gene unclear. V was cut by 4 bases and J by 2 bases, with 11 bases left in between. Germline loops: CDR1 MDHEN, CDR2 SYDVKM. This CDR3 has 14 amino acids. CDR3 sequence (DNA): TGTGCCAGCAGTTCTGGGTTTGAGAACTATGGCTACACCTTC. Translation: CASSSGFENYGYTF.

This chain uses TRBV7-2 with TRBJ2-1, with 11 bases lining up with TRBD2. The CDR3 spans 16 residues. Germline lookup yields CDR1 SGHTA and CDR2 FQGNSA. The V gene end was trimmed by 1 base and the J gene end by 5 bases; junction bases not matched to a gene: 4. CDR3 DNA sequence: TGTGCCAGCAGCTTAGGGCTAGCGGGAGGCAACAATGAGCAGTTCTTC. Protein: CASSLGLAGGNNEQFF.

This clonotype was seen many times. CDR3 in DNA: TGTGCCAGCCATCTAGACGCCGAGCAGTACTTC. It yields the protein CASHLDAEQYF. V gene TRBV2 combines with J gene TRBJ2-7; no firm D call. CDR1 is SNHLY, CDR2 FYNNEI, per germline. The ends were cut back, 8 bases at V and 6 bases at J, with 11 bases in the middle. CDR3 length: 11 residues.

This clonotype appeared many times. This chain uses TRBV2 with TRBJ2-2, with D hard to call. V lost 7 bases and J 1 base, leaving 13 bases between the germline ends. The CDR3 consists of 15 residues. Germline CDR1 SNHLY, CDR2 FYNNEI. CDR3 nucleotides: TGTGCCAGCAAATCACGTGTGGGGAACACCGGGGAGCTGTTTTTT. Translating gives CASKSRVGNTGELFF.

J is TRBJ2-5 and V is TRBV3-1; TRBD1 is a possible D gene (7 bases). Germline V CDR1 and CDR2: LGHDT, YNNKEL (reference sequence). V lost 4 bases to trimming and J lost 3 bases, with 21 bases between them. The CDR3 runs to 17 residues. The CDR3 is CASSPQTGRMGKETQYF. Here the CDR3 DNA reads TGTGCCAGCAGCCCACAGACAGGGAGGATGGGTAAAGAGACCCAGTACTTC.

This clonotype appeared many times. This chain links TRBV30 with TRBJ1-5; no firm D call. This CDR3 has 13 amino acids. Germline V CDR1 and CDR2: GTSNPN, SVGIG (reference sequence). Trimming shortened V by 5 bases and J by 4 bases, and 12 bases separated the two germline ends. The CDR3 nucleotides read TGTGCCTGGGACCCAGGAAGAAATCAGCCCCAGCATTTT. It is translated as CAWDPGRNQPQHF.

There are many counts of this clonotype. The rearrangement links TRBV20-1 to TRBJ2-5; 7 positions agree with TRBD1. CDR3 length: 13 amino acids. Germline-derived CDR1 and CDR2 are DFQATT and SNEGSKA (reference sequence). V was pared by 6 bases and J by 6 bases, with 10 bases of the junction left unmatched. CDR3 amino acids: CSASGGLKKTQYF. The CDR3 DNA follows: TGCAGTGCCTCAGGGGGATTAAAGAAGACCCAGTACTTC.

In the case of this clonotype: The junction departs from germline at one end; a sequencing error may be responsible. V and J are TRBV5-1 and TRBJ2-1, with 10 bases identical to TRBD2. CDR3 length: 15 residues. CDR1 and CDR2 (germline): SGHRS, YFSETQ. CDR3 sequence (DNA): TGCGCCAGCAGCTTAGTACTAGCGGGAAACAAAGAGCAGTTCTTC. This gives the protein CASSLVLAGNKEQFF.

This clonotype occurred a few times. This chain connects TRBV14 to TRBJ2-7; D is unresolved. V was clipped by 4 bases and J by 2 bases, with 6 bases between them. Germline V gene data show CDR1 as SGHDN and CDR2 as FVKESK. The CDR3 has 12 residues. The CDR3 coding sequence is TGTGCCAGCAGCCGTATGCCCTACGAGCAGTACTTC. Protein sequence: CASSRMPYEQYF.

This clonotype was seen ten or more times. V gene TRBV7-8 combines with J gene TRBJ2-7, with 7 bases identical to TRBD1. V trimming: 4 bases; J trimming: 6 bases; junction bases outside the gene matches: 9. Germline loops: CDR1 SGHVS, CDR2 FQNEAQ. The CDR3 totals 14 residues. CDR3 nucleotides: TGTGCCAGCAGCTCGGGACAGAGAACGAGCGAGCAGTACTTC. Residues: CASSSGQRTSEQYF.

The chain joins TRBV5-1 to TRBJ2-6; D is undetermined. The V gene's germline CDR1 is SGHRS and CDR2 YFSETQ. With 0 bases removed from V and 0 bases from J, the gap between germline ends came to 7 bases. This CDR3 spans 16 amino acids. CDR3: CASSLVLGSGANVLTF. CDR3 coding DNA: TGCGCCAGCAGCTTGGTTTTGGGCTCTGGGGCCAACGTCCTGACTTTC.

This clonotype appeared many times. This rearrangement joins TRBV28 to TRBJ2-4, with a weak D call TRBD2 (6 bases). The CDR3 covers 14 residues. The germline gives CDR1 MDHEN, CDR2 SYDVKM. V shed 5 bases and J shed 6 bases, with 14 bases lying between them. DNA for the CDR3: TGTGCCAGCAGTGGGGGGTCGGCGGGAAACATTCAGTACTTC. Its protein product is CASSGGSAGNIQYF.

In this sample, this clonotype turned up many times. The chain recombines TRBV12-3 or TRBV12-4 with TRBJ1-1, with D uncertain. The CDR3 totals 12 residues. Trimming removed 6 bases at V and 4 bases at J, with 9 bases between. CDR3 coding DNA: TGTGCCAGCAGACGCCGTACCACTGAAGCTTTCTTT. Translating gives CASRRRTTEAFF.

This clonotype was detected ten times or more. The chain couples TRBV3-1 to TRBJ2-5; TRBD2 agrees at 10 bases. The CDR3 contains 15 residues. CDR1 LGHDT and CDR2 YNNKEL come from the germline V gene (reference sequence). V trimming: 2 bases; J trimming: 1 base; junction bases outside the gene matches: 1. DNA of the CDR3: TGTGCCAGCAGCCAACGGACTAGCGGCCAAGAGACCCAGTACTTC. This gives the protein CASSQRTSGQETQYF.